Listed here are 25 T cell receptor beta chains from one sample, sequenced in a study of blood T cell repertoires in COVID-19. Profiling relied on immunoSEQ multiplex PCR, and the TCRdb table lists in-frame clones only, not all of them. Seen here are under 450,000 clones, over 65% observed once, and the top ten hold more than 0.85%. The sample consisted of peripheral blood. The receptors here all came from a human donor with acute or convalescent COVID-19. The donor label of this sample is uncertain.

The chain recombines TRBV5-5 with TRBJ1-3; D may be TRBD1 (5 bases). Germline values: CDR1 SGHKS, CDR2 YYEKEE (reference sequence). The CDR3 is 17 amino acids. Trimming stripped 0 bases from V and 0 bases from J, with 13 bases between. The CDR3 protein is CASSLGQTASSGNTIYF. CDR3 DNA: TGTGCCAGCAGCTTGGGACAGACTGCTAGCTCTGGAAACACCATATATTTT. Based on the CDR3 plus reference TRBV5-5 and TRBJ1-3, the full variable domain is DAGVTQSPTHLIKTRGQQVTLRCSPISGHKSVSWYQQVLGQGPQFIFQYYEKEERGRGNFPDRFSARQFPNYSSELNVNALLLGDSALYLCASSLGQTASSGNTIYFGEGSWLTVV.

The sample holds one count of this clone. The V and J genes are TRBV2 and TRBJ2-5, with 16 bases identical to TRBD2. V lost 6 bases, J lost 1 base, and 8 bases stayed unmatched. Germline values: CDR1 SNHLY, CDR2 FYNNEI. CDR3 size: 18 residues. The CDR3, as DNA: TGTGCCAGCAGGTTCGGGACTAGCGGGAGGGGGATCCAAGAGACCCAGTACTTC. It specifies CASRFGTSGRGIQETQYF. Looking up the rest from reference TRBV2 and TRBJ2-5 gives the full variable domain: EPEVTQTPSHQVTQMGQEVILRCVPISNHLYFYWYRQILGQKVEFLVSFYNNEISEKSEIFDDQFSVERPDGSNFTLKIRSTKLEDSAMYFCASRFGTSGRGIQETQYFGPGTRLLVL.

The chain is built from TRBV5-5 and TRBJ2-3, with unresolved D. CDR3 length equals 14 residues. The V end lost 0 bases, the J end lost 2 bases, and 7 bases lay between the germline ends. The V gene's germline CDR1 is SGHKS and CDR2 YYEKEE (reference sequence). CDR3 sequence: CASSLDGYTDTQYF. In DNA form, the CDR3 reads TGTGCCAGCAGCTTGGACGGTTACACAGATACGCAGTATTTT.

This chain's CDR3 is CASSPQGVLTYEQYF. For the CDR3, the DNA is TGTGCCAGCAGTCCGCAGGGGGTCCTAACCTACGAGCAGTACTTC. The chain couples TRBV28 to TRBJ2-7; 7 nucleotides line up with TRBD1. This CDR3 has 15 residues. V lost 5 bases and J lost 2; bases outside the gene matches: 9. The germline gives CDR1 MDHEN, CDR2 SYDVKM.

This clone was picked up a small number of times. The chain links TRBV2 to TRBJ1-1, with no clear D. CDR1 SNHLY and CDR2 FYNNEI come from the germline V gene. V lost 7 bases, J lost 0 bases, and 12 bases lay in between. This CDR3 has 14 amino acids. Here the CDR3 reads CASMLQLMNTEAFF. The CDR3, as DNA: TGTGCCAGCATGCTACAGCTCATGAACACTGAAGCTTTCTTT.

This clone showed up just once. The chain couples TRBV27 to TRBJ2-1; 9 bases are a match to TRBD1. There are 15 residues in the CDR3. Trimming cost V 8 bases and J 7 bases; bases outside gene matches: 12. Germline CDR1 reads MNHEY; CDR2 reads SMNVEV (reference sequence). The CDR3 loop is CASAKGTGFGNEQFF. In DNA, the CDR3 is TGTGCCAGCGCCAAAGGGACAGGGTTTGGGAATGAGCAGTTCTTC.

The J gene is TRBJ1-1, the V gene TRBV5-6, with D tentatively TRBD1 (5 bases). V lost 2 bases to trimming and J lost 8 bases, with 10 bases between them. CDR1 and CDR2 (germline): SGHDT, YYEEEE. The length of the CDR3 is 12 residues. For the CDR3, the DNA is TGTGCCAGCAGCTTTTTCGACAGCGAAGCTTTCTTT. Protein: CASSFFDSEAFF.

This chain uses TRBV4-1 with TRBJ2-6; D not certain. Trimming stripped 1 base from V and 3 bases from J, with 4 bases between. The CDR3 length is 14 residues. The germline CDR1 and CDR2 sequences are MGHRA and YSYEKL. The CDR3 is CASSQVSGANVLTF. The DNA of the CDR3 is TGCGCCAGCAGCCAAGTCAGTGGGGCCAACGTCCTGACTTTC.

The chain combines TRBV6-5 with TRBJ2-1; D might be TRBD2 (5 bases). The CDR3 runs 13 residues. Deletions cut 8 bases from V and 4 bases from J, with 12 bases between. Per the germline V gene, CDR1 is MNHEY and CDR2 is SVGAGI. The CDR3 protein is CASAPGYYNEQFF. CDR3 DNA sequence: TGTGCCAGCGCCCCGGGGTATTACAATGAGCAGTTCTTC.

The genes are TRBV6-5 and TRBJ2-5, with D possibly TRBD1 on 5 matching bases. The CDR3 is 13 residues long. V gave up 9 bases and J gave up 6 bases, with 17 bases separating them. Germline loops: CDR1 MNHEY, CDR2 SVGAGI. The CDR3 protein is CASEDSLRKTQYF. CDR3 DNA sequence: TGTGCCAGTGAAGACAGCTTAAGGAAGACCCAGTACTTC.

This sequence joins TRBV5-4 and TRBJ1-2; TRBD1 agrees at 8 bases. CDR1 and CDR2 from the germline V gene are SGHNT and YYREEE (reference sequence). The CDR3 runs 16 residues. With V trimmed by 4 bases and J by 4 bases, 12 bases remained unmatched. The CDR3 coding sequence is TGTGCCAGCAGCGCGATCTCCGGGACAGGATTCTATGGCTACACCTTC. Translated: CASSAISGTGFYGYTF. Complete variable domain (other parts from reference TRBV5-4 and TRBJ1-2): ETGVTQSPTHLIKTRGQQVTLRCSSQSGHNTVSWYQQALGQGPQFIFQYYREEENGRGNFPPRFSGLQFPNYSSELNVNALELDDSALYLCASSAISGTGFYGYTFGSGTRLTVV.

The chain recombines TRBV2 with TRBJ1-6; D might be TRBD1 (6 bases). From germline, CDR1 is SNHLY and CDR2 FYNNEI. The length of the CDR3 is 16 residues. V was pared by 5 bases and J by 0 bases, with 11 bases between. The CDR3 protein is CASSSQGSSYNSPLHF. CDR3 coding DNA: TGTGCCAGCAGTTCACAGGGTAGCTCCTATAATTCACCCCTCCACTTT.

This clone was seen only once. The V gene is TRBV29-1, the J gene TRBJ1-2; 7 bases map to TRBD1. The CDR3 covers 11 residues. V trimming: 6 bases; J trimming: 7 bases; junction bases outside the gene matches: 5. The germline V gene has CDR1 SQVTM and CDR2 ANQGSEA. The CDR3 region has the DNA TGCAGCGTGGTAGGGGGCACTGGCTACACCTTC. This codes for CSVVGGTGYTF.

This chain links TRBV27 with TRBJ1-2; 8 bases match TRBD1. The junction had 12 bases not matched to a gene; V was cut back by 4 bases and J by 2 bases. The CDR3 consists of 17 residues. CDR1 and CDR2 (germline): MNHEY, SMNVEV (reference sequence). The CDR3, as DNA: TGTGCCAGCAGTTCTCGGGACAGGCCGAGGGGAAACTATGGCTACACCTTC. Its protein product is CASSSRDRPRGNYGYTF.

This chain links TRBV5-4 with TRBJ2-5; 14 bases match TRBD2. The V segment lost 0 bases and the J segment 2 bases; nucleotides outside the gene matches: 0. Looked up from germline, CDR1 is SGHNT and CDR2 is YYREEE (reference sequence). The CDR3 extends over 16 amino acids. CDR3 protein: CASSLGLAGGQETQYF. CDR3 nucleotides: TGTGCCAGCAGCTTGGGACTAGCGGGAGGGCAAGAGACCCAGTACTTC.

The chain has TRBV25-1 and TRBJ2-7, with 8 bases matching TRBD1. This CDR3 is 14 amino acids long. J lost 5 bases, V lost 5 bases, and 8 bases had no gene match. The germline V gene has CDR1 MGHDK and CDR2 SYGVNS. As DNA, the CDR3 is TGTGCCAGCAGTAGTCACAGGGGGTTACACGAGCAGTACTTC. Translation gives CASSSHRGLHEQYF.

J is TRBJ1-2 and V is TRBV2, with D maybe TRBD1 (5 bases). CDR1 SNHLY and CDR2 FYNNEI come from the germline V gene. The CDR3 sequence is 16 residues long. Between the trimmed V and J ends, which lost 3 bases and 7 bases, there was a span of 21 bases. CDR3 in amino acids: CASSEAGGYGVGGYTF. The CDR3 DNA follows: TGTGCCAGCAGTGAGGCCGGGGGGTACGGGGTAGGTGGCTACACCTTC.

V gene TRBV10-2 combines with J gene TRBJ1-6, with 7 bases matching TRBD1. Per the germline V gene, CDR1 is WSHSY and CDR2 is SAAADI. The CDR3 sequence is 17 residues long. With V trimmed by 6 bases and J by 2 bases, 10 bases remained unmatched. The CDR3 protein is CASSPLVTGAYNSPLHF. DNA for the CDR3: TGCGCCAGCAGCCCCCTGGTTACAGGGGCCTATAATTCACCCCTCCACTTT.

V usage is TRBV5-6 and J usage is TRBJ2-3; possibly TRBD1 for D (6 bases). The V end lost 1 base, the J end lost 5 bases, and 11 bases lay between the germline ends. This CDR3 has 14 amino acids. Germline values: CDR1 SGHDT, CDR2 YYEEEE. For the CDR3, the DNA is TGTGCCAGCAGCTTGTCAGGGGCAGGAGATACGCAGTATTTT. Translating it yields CASSLSGAGDTQYF.

The V and J genes are TRBV21-1 and TRBJ1-5; the tabulated D call, TRBD1, remains unverified against the DNA. TRBV21-1 is classified as a pseudogene. The CDR3 has 14 residues. CDR3 protein: CASRGTGGRQPQHF. In nucleotides, the CDR3 is TGTGCCAGCCGCGGGACAGGGGGCAGGCAGCCCCAGCATTTT.

The gene calls are TRBV5-6 and TRBJ1-6; TRBD1 matches 9 bases. CDR3 length: 16 amino acids. V shed 4 bases and J 6 bases; nucleotides not matched to a gene: 8. CDR1 SGHDT and CDR2 YYEEEE come from the germline V gene. CDR3 in amino acids: CASSEKGQGVNSPLHF. For the CDR3, the DNA is TGTGCCAGCAGCGAGAAGGGACAGGGAGTTAATTCACCCCTCCACTTT.

The chain combines TRBV19 with TRBJ2-5; 7 bases agree with TRBD2. The V segment lost 4 bases and the J segment 5 bases; nucleotides outside the gene matches: 13. Germline V gene sequence: CDR1 LNHDA, CDR2 SQIVND (reference sequence). There are 16 residues in the CDR3. The CDR3 spells CASSTTWALGRETQYF. The DNA for the CDR3 is TGTGCCAGTAGTACTACGTGGGCCCTCGGGAGGGAGACCCAGTACTTC.

This chain joins TRBV5-1 and TRBJ2-3; D is unclear. Germline V gene sequence: CDR1 SGHRS, CDR2 YFSETQ. Trimming cost V 0 bases and J 4 bases, with 9 bases left between them. The CDR3 contains 14 residues. The CDR3 DNA follows: TGCGCCAGCAGCTTGGCCTCGAGGCCAGATACGCAGTATTTT. Translated: CASSLASRPDTQYF.

This clone was found once. This sequence joins TRBV5-5 and TRBJ1-6; 7 positions match TRBD1. V shed 1 base and J 5 bases; nucleotides not matched to a gene: 3. The CDR3 has 15 amino acids. CDR1 SGHKS and CDR2 YYEKEE come from the germline V gene (reference sequence). The CDR3 spells CASSLSTGNNSPLHF. The DNA for the CDR3 is TGTGCCAGCAGCTTGTCGACAGGGAATAATTCACCCCTCCACTTT.

This clone has only one observation. The chain recombines TRBV6-1 with TRBJ2-7; D unclear. The CDR3 contains 13 residues. Trimming stripped 0 bases from V and 1 base from J, with 4 bases between. Germline assignment: CDR1 MNHNS and CDR2 SASEGT. DNA for the CDR3: TGTGCCAGCAGTGAAGCGGCTTCCTACGAGCAGTACTTC. Its translation: CASSEAASYEQYF.